A single sample gave rise to the 2 T cell receptor beta chains below, sequenced in a study of breast tumors, draining lymph nodes, adjacent tissues. From the multiplex PCR reads, TCRdb called clonotypes with MiXCR, one entry per CDR3 protein. Of around 130,000 distinct CDR3 sequences listed, 30% to 35% are singletons. Samples came from axillary lymph nodes draining the breast cancer. The sample taken for sequencing was axillary lymph node tissue. The receptors shown here come from a female donor with breast cancer. Some clones in this sample may be carry-over from other donors' samples.

This clonotype came up many times. The V gene is TRBV2, the J gene TRBJ1-2; 8 bases are a match to TRBD1. Germline V gene sequence: CDR1 SNHLY, CDR2 FYNNEI. The CDR3 runs to 14 residues. The junction had 7 bases not matched to a gene; V was cut back by 3 bases and J by 7 bases. CDR3 sequence (DNA): TGTGCCAGCAGTGAGTCAGGGGGCAATAGTGGCTACACCTTC. It specifies CASSESGGNSGYTF.

This clonotype appeared many times. This rearrangement joins TRBV4-1 to TRBJ1-6; D not resolved. The V end was cut by 4 bases, the J end by 4 bases, with 8 bases between. The CDR3 sequence is 14 residues long. The germline V gene has CDR1 MGHRA and CDR2 YSYEKL. The CDR3 bases are TGCGCCAGCAGCCCAGGACGGTATAATTCACCCCTCCACTTT. Protein sequence: CASSPGRYNSPLHF.